This T cell receptor (beta chain) was retrieved from a study of metastatic and nonmetastatic thyroid tumors. Deletions cut 3 bases from V and 4 bases from J, with 13 bases between. CDR1 and CDR2 (germline): SGHDN, FVKESK. This CDR3 is built from 14 residues. TCRdb re-processed the PCR reads through MiXCR. The sample lists under 8,000 clones; 35% to 45% were seen once. No treatment of any kind had been given to any patient before thyroid surgery. This sequence originates from a female donor with papillary thyroid cancer or a benign thyroid nodule (not recorded which). Some clones in this sample may be carry-over from other donors' samples. Sequenced sample: adjacent normal tissue. The rearrangement uses TRBV14 and TRBJ2-7, with D perhaps TRBD2 (6 bases). For the CDR3, the DNA is TGTGCCAGCAGCCAGGGGGGAAATTGGTACGAGCAGTACTTC. Its protein product is CASSQGGNWYEQYF.